This T cell receptor beta chain was identified during a study of early T cells in non-severe SARS-CoV-2 infection. Study-wide context: RNA in bulk from unsorted whole blood was sequenced, and chains were unpaired. Study conclusions and caveats: Matching against VDJdb likely underestimated virus-specific expansions, favoring anti-spike CD8.

With regard to this clonotype: Its target is unknown.

As part of library construction, unique molecular identifiers were attached to individual cDNA molecules. From the 5' RACE reads, TCRdb called clonotypes with MiXCR, one entry per CDR3 protein. The sample comprises approximately 65,000 distinct CDR3 sequences, roughly 12% of which are singletons, and under 3% rests with the top ten. The sequencing here drew on whole blood, taken at baseline. This clonotype originated in an adult who was a healthcare worker with PCR-confirmed SARS-CoV-2 infection or an uninfected control (not recorded which).

DNA of the CDR3: TGTGCCAGCACCGATGGACCCGACACTGAAGCTTTCTTT. Its translation: CASTDGPDTEAFF. The chain recombines TRBV7-9 with TRBJ1-1; D uncertain. The CDR3 has 13 residues. Trimming stripped 7 bases from V and 3 bases from J, with 12 bases between. CDR1 and CDR2 (germline): SEHNR, FQNEAQ (reference sequence).